The 27 T cell receptor beta chains below all came from one sample that was sequenced in a study of vaccination and CD4 T cells after COVID-19. Treatment: approximately 10-day PBMC culture with coronavirus spike peptide pools or control peptides (ViraFEST assay). Sequencing of the DNA from cultured CD4+ T cells was carried out with the Oncomine TCR Beta short-read assay. TCRdb analysed the PCR reads with MiXCR anew, one entry per CDR3 protein. This table has more than 15,000 distinct CDR3 sequences, approximately 40% appearing once. For these TCRs, the target antigens are not known. The sample here was CD4+ T cells from blood, cultured in vitro, taken after SARS-CoV-2 vaccination. These receptors all come from a human donor who had recovered from COVID-19.

The V and J genes are TRBV27 and TRBJ1-6; D not resolved. Trimming cost V 3 bases and J 11 bases, with 11 bases left between them. Germline values: CDR1 MNHEY, CDR2 SMNVEV (reference sequence). CDR3 size: 13 residues. This CDR3 reads CASSFQAGAPLHF. The DNA for the CDR3 is TGTGCCAGCAGTTTTCAGGCTGGGGCACCCCTCCACTTT.

This clonotype was counted a few times. The chain has TRBV21-1 and TRBJ1-1; the table names TRBD1, a call not compared with the DNA. TRBV21-1 is recorded as a pseudogene. There are 14 residues in the CDR3. CDR3 protein: CASSNQGTGTEAFF. For the CDR3, the DNA is TGTGCCAGCAGCAATCAGGGTACGGGGACTGAAGCTTTCTTT.

The gene calls are TRBV7-9 and TRBJ2-5; no definite D call. Per germline, CDR1 SEHNR and CDR2 FQNEAQ (reference sequence). The CDR3 is 16 residues long. V lost 5 bases and J 2 bases, leaving 18 bases between the germline ends. CDR3 bases: TGTGCCAGCAGCCCAACCGCGGCGGAAGCGCAAGAGACCCAGTACTTC. Encoded protein: CASSPTAAEAQETQYF.

The chain is built from TRBV5-3 and TRBJ1-6; D is ambiguous. TRBV5-3 carries the ORF label, with uncertain function. The CDR3 sequence is 16 residues long. V was pared by 4 bases and J by 4 bases, with 15 bases between. CDR3 sequence (DNA): TGTGCCAGAAGCAGGACCCTCTTAAGGTATAATTCACCCCTCCACTTT. It specifies CARSRTLLRYNSPLHF.

The chain is built from TRBV4-1 and TRBJ1-2, with 9 nucleotides matching TRBD1. The germline gives CDR1 MGHRA, CDR2 YSYEKL. The V and J ends lost 5 bases and 7 bases, in that order; junction bases with no gene match: 14. This CDR3 spans 16 amino acids. Here the CDR3 DNA reads TGCGCCAGCAGCGAGGGACAGGGTGGATTCGAGCGTGGCTACACCTTC. Encoded protein: CASSEGQGGFERGYTF.

The genes are TRBV20-1 and TRBJ1-1; TRBD1 agrees at 7 bases. Germline-derived CDR1 and CDR2 are DFQATT and SNEGSKA (reference sequence). The CDR3 consists of 14 residues. J gave up 0 bases and V 4 bases, and 5 bases lay outside the gene matches. CDR3 protein: CSATGDRMNTEAFF. The CDR3 DNA sequence: TGCAGTGCTACCGGGGACAGAATGAACACTGAAGCTTTCTTT.

This sequence joins TRBV6-5 and TRBJ2-7; D gene unclear. The CDR3 totals 14 residues. The germline V and J ends were trimmed by 0 bases and 4 bases, with 10 bases remaining between them. Per germline, CDR1 MNHEY and CDR2 SVGAGI. CDR3 DNA sequence: TGTGCCAGCAGTTACTCGATGCAGGATTACGAGCAGTACTTC. Its protein is CASSYSMQDYEQYF.

This clonotype was counted between two and nine times. The rearrangement links TRBV7-2 to TRBJ1-4; possibly TRBD1 for D (6 bases). Germline CDR1 SGHTA, CDR2 FQGNSA. Trimming cost V 5 bases and J 7 bases, with 14 bases left between them. The CDR3 runs to 14 residues. CDR3 residues: CASSGTGASEKLFF. The CDR3 nucleotides are TGTGCCAGCAGCGGGACGGGGGCGTCTGAAAAACTGTTTTTT.

This clonotype was observed a handful of times. This chain links TRBV20-1 with TRBJ2-1; D is tentatively TRBD1 or TRBD2 (5 bases each). The CDR3 covers 14 residues. V gave up 3 bases and J gave up 13 bases, with 22 bases separating them. The germline gives CDR1 DFQATT, CDR2 SNEGSKA (reference sequence). The CDR3 is CSARAGARKVGQFF. The CDR3 nucleotides read TGCAGTGCTAGGGCCGGGGCGCGAAAAGTCGGTCAGTTCTTC.

This clonotype was detected a few times. V usage is TRBV11-2 and J usage is TRBJ1-1; D not certain. CDR3 length: 12 residues. Per germline, CDR1 SGHAT and CDR2 FQNNGV. V was trimmed by 10 bases and J by 5 bases, leaving 14 bases between them. CDR3 nucleotides: TGTGCCACCCACCGGGCGGCGACTGAAGCTTTCTTT. It specifies CATHRAATEAFF.

The J gene is TRBJ2-3, the V gene TRBV7-2, with 9 bases lining up with TRBD2. The ends lost 6 bases at V and 2 bases at J; junction bases unmatched: 3. The CDR3 extends over 14 amino acids. Germline CDR1 is SGHTA and CDR2 is FQGNSA. CDR3 in DNA: TGTGCCAGCAGGACTAGCGGATACACAGATACGCAGTATTTT. It encodes CASRTSGYTDTQYF.

The chain couples TRBV7-2 to TRBJ2-2, with a possible D match to TRBD2 (6 bases). The germline V gene has CDR1 SGHTA and CDR2 FQGNSA. V was pared by 1 base and J by 1 base, with 10 bases between. This CDR3 is built from 16 residues. The CDR3 sequence: CASSLVAGLNTGELFF. Written as DNA, the CDR3 is TGTGCCAGCAGCTTAGTTGCGGGACTGAACACCGGGGAGCTGTTTTTT. Full variable domain (missing parts from reference TRBV7-2 and TRBJ2-2): GAGVSQSPSNKVTEKGKDVELRCDPISGHTALYWYRQSLGQGLEFLIYFQGNSAPDKSGLPSDRFSAERTGGSVSTLTIQRTQQEDSAVYLCASSLVAGLNTGELFFGEGSRLTVL.

The CDR3 reads CASSWDTFVSPLHF. DNA for the CDR3: TGTGCCAGCAGTTGGGACACCTTCGTTTCACCCCTCCACTTT. The J gene is TRBJ1-6, the V gene TRBV12-3 or TRBV12-4, with a possible D match to TRBD1 (6 bases). There are 14 residues in the CDR3. V lost 4 bases and J lost 9, with 13 bases in between.

The rearrangement uses TRBV12-3 or TRBV12-4 and TRBJ1-2; D remains unclear. CDR3 length: 13 amino acids. V lost 3 bases, J lost 8 bases, and 13 bases lay in between. Here the CDR3 reads CASSFVHVEGYTF. DNA for the CDR3: TGTGCCAGCAGTTTCGTCCACGTCGAGGGCTACACCTTC.

V usage is TRBV4-3 and J usage is TRBJ1-2; D is possibly TRBD1 (6 bases). Trimming pared 0 bases from V and 4 bases from J, leaving 9 bases between. The germline CDR1 and CDR2 sequences are LGHNA and YSLEER. CDR3 length: 14 residues. The CDR3 loop reads CASSQDGGGYGYTF. The CDR3 DNA reads as TGCGCCAGCAGCCAAGATGGAGGGGGCTATGGCTACACCTTC.

The chain carries TRBV12-3 or TRBV12-4 and TRBJ1-2, with TRBD1 as a possible D gene (6 bases). This CDR3 spans 14 amino acids. V dropped 5 bases and J dropped 4 bases, with 14 bases sitting between them. This CDR3 reads CASSPRTAVYGYTF. CDR3 sequence (DNA): TGTGCCAGCAGTCCGCGGACAGCAGTCTATGGCTACACCTTC.

The chain joins TRBV6-2 or TRBV6-3 to TRBJ2-7; D call uncertain. The CDR3 spans 14 residues. The V end was cut by 0 bases, the J end by 4 bases, with 10 bases between. Per germline, CDR1 MNHEY and CDR2 SVGEGT. The CDR3 coding sequence is TGTGCCAGCAGTTACTCGAGATTAAATTACGAGCAGTACTTC. This gives the protein CASSYSRLNYEQYF.

The chain joins TRBV6-2 or TRBV6-3 to TRBJ2-7; 7 positions agree with TRBD2. The CDR3 sequence is 13 residues long. Losses at the gene ends were 4 bases for V and 1 base for J; bases not matched to a gene: 1. Germline V gene data show CDR1 as MNHEY and CDR2 as SVGEGT. The CDR3 sequence is CASSWGGSYEQYF. The DNA of the CDR3 is TGTGCCAGCAGTTGGGGGGGATCCTACGAGCAGTACTTC.

The J gene is TRBJ2-1, the V gene TRBV19, with 9 bases identical to TRBD2. V lost 4 bases, J lost 5 bases, and 6 bases stayed unmatched. Germline V lookup: CDR1 LNHDA, CDR2 SQIVND (reference sequence). The CDR3 is made up of 15 amino acids. CDR3 amino acids: CASSTIAGADNEQFF. The CDR3 DNA follows: TGTGCCAGTAGTACCATAGCGGGAGCAGACAATGAGCAGTTCTTC.

By frequency in the sample, this clonotype is medium-sized. The chain links TRBV20-1 to TRBJ2-5; tentative D call: TRBD1 (6 bases). V was pared by 1 base and J by 4 bases, with 10 bases between. Per the germline V gene, CDR1 is DFQATT and CDR2 is SNEGSKA (reference sequence). CDR3 length equals 13 residues. DNA of the CDR3: TGCAGTGCTAGAGTAGCAGGGGTAGAGACCCAGTACTTC. It encodes CSARVAGVETQYF.

The chain couples TRBV7-9 to TRBJ1-1; D uncertain. V shed 1 base and J shed 1 base, with 4 bases lying between them. CDR3 length: 13 residues. Germline assignment: CDR1 SEHNR and CDR2 FQNEAQ (reference sequence). The CDR3 region has the DNA TGTGCCAGCAGCTTAGTTACGAACACTGAAGCTTTCTTT. This encodes CASSLVTNTEAFF.

This clonotype was picked up a small number of times. The chain couples TRBV20-1 to TRBJ1-1; D gene unclear. The CDR3 runs to 16 residues. The V gene lost 4 bases and the J gene lost 2 bases, with 20 bases spanning the gap. CDR1 is DFQATT and CDR2 is SNEGSKA in the germline V gene (reference sequence). CDR3 residues: CSATGHFGGLNTEAFF. CDR3 coding DNA: TGCAGTGCTACGGGTCATTTTGGTGGGTTAAACACTGAAGCTTTCTTT.

The V and J genes are TRBV20-1 and TRBJ2-5; 10 nucleotides align to TRBD2. The V and J ends lost 6 bases and 5 bases, in that order; junction bases with no gene match: 24. The CDR3 totals 19 residues. The germline gives CDR1 DFQATT, CDR2 SNEGSKA (reference sequence). This chain's CDR3 is CSAGGGLAGDLLRGETQYF. Written as DNA, the CDR3 is TGCAGTGCCGGTGGAGGGCTAGCGGGAGATTTATTGCGTGGCGAGACCCAGTACTTC.

V is TRBV28 and J is TRBJ2-5; 10 nucleotides agree with TRBD2. Looked up from germline, CDR1 is MDHEN and CDR2 is SYDVKM. Unmatched junction bases numbered 8, after V lost 4 bases and J lost 6 bases. This CDR3 contains 15 residues. For the CDR3, the DNA is TGTGCCAGCAGTTCATCTAGCGGGAGTAGGAAGACCCAGTACTTC. Translation gives CASSSSSGSRKTQYF.

V gene TRBV19 combines with J gene TRBJ1-1, with 11 nucleotides matching TRBD1. There are 15 residues in the CDR3. With V trimmed by 3 bases and J by 2 bases, 2 bases remained unmatched. Germline CDR1 LNHDA, CDR2 SQIVND (reference sequence). For the CDR3, the DNA is TGTGCCAGTAGTATGGGACAGGGGGAAAACACTGAAGCTTTCTTT. Protein sequence: CASSMGQGENTEAFF.

This rearrangement joins TRBV7-2 to TRBJ1-2; D possibly corresponds to TRBD1 (5 bases). Trimming cost V 5 bases and J 7 bases, with 23 bases left between them. The CDR3 loop spans 16 amino acids. The germline V gene has CDR1 SGHTA and CDR2 FQGNSA. The CDR3 sequence: CASSTVAGWGAGGYTF. The CDR3 region has the DNA TGTGCCAGCAGCACGGTCGCGGGATGGGGCGCTGGTGGCTACACCTTC.

This clonotype was seen more than once but under ten times. This chain links TRBV28 with TRBJ2-4; 13 bases are a match to TRBD2. The CDR3 is made up of 17 amino acids. The V segment lost 2 bases and the J segment 2 bases; nucleotides outside the gene matches: 3. The V gene's germline CDR1 is MDHEN and CDR2 SYDVKM. CDR3 amino acids: CASSLKGLAGPKNIQYF. The CDR3 nucleotides read TGTGCCAGCAGTTTAAAGGGACTAGCGGGACCCAAAAACATTCAGTACTTC.